The 29 T cell receptor beta chains listed next were all sequenced from one sample in a study of PD-L1 blockade in urothelial cancer. Some clones are missing from TCRdb's copy, which holds only in-frame ones; the method was immunoSEQ multiplex PCR. In the table there are about 55,000 clones, more than 75% of which are singletons. Time point in this sample: pretreatment peripheral blood. This specimen consisted of PBMCs, obtained around atezolizumab (anti-PD-L1) treatment. These receptors all stem from a middle-aged man with urothelial cancer.

This clone was detected once. CDR3 sequence reads: CASRQGLGYNEKLFF. In nucleotides, the CDR3 is TGTGCCAGCAGACAGGGCTTGGGGTATAATGAAAAACTGTTTTTT. This rearrangement joins TRBV28 to TRBJ1-4, with D perhaps TRBD1 (6 bases). Germline-derived CDR1 and CDR2 are MDHEN and SYDVKM. The CDR3 has 15 residues. Trimming took 6 bases from V and 4 from J, leaving 15 bases between them.

This clone was recorded a few times. The V gene is TRBV15, the J gene TRBJ1-2; D possibly corresponds to TRBD1 (6 bases). This CDR3 is built from 18 residues. The V gene's germline CDR1 is LNHNV and CDR2 YYDKDF (reference sequence). Trimming stripped 1 base from V and 3 bases from J, with 21 bases between. CDR3: CATSRVMAGAPKDYGYTF. For the CDR3, the DNA is TGTGCCACCAGCAGAGTTATGGCAGGGGCCCCAAAGGACTATGGCTACACCTTC. Full variable domain (outside the CDR3, taken from reference TRBV15 and TRBJ1-2): DAMVIQNPRYQVTQFGKPVTLSCSQTLNHNVMYWYQQKSSQAPKLLFHYYDKDFNNEADTPDNFQSRRPNTSFCFLDIRSPGLGDTAMYLCATSRVMAGAPKDYGYTFGSGTRLTVV.

V and J are TRBV6-5 and TRBJ2-7; 8 nucleotides agree with TRBD1. The V segment lost 4 bases and the J segment 2 bases; nucleotides outside the gene matches: 4. This CDR3 is built from 14 residues. Germline V gene lookup returns CDR1 MNHEY and CDR2 SVGAGI. The DNA of the CDR3 is TGTGCCAGCAGTTCGGGACAGGTGACCTACGAGCAGTACTTC. It specifies CASSSGQVTYEQYF.

The chain carries TRBV27 and TRBJ1-2; the match to TRBD1 covers 7 bases. The CDR3 is 17 residues long. Losses at the gene ends were 4 bases for V and 6 bases for J; bases not matched to a gene: 17. The V gene's germline CDR1 is MNHEY and CDR2 SMNVEV (reference sequence). Here the CDR3 DNA reads TGTGCCAGCAGTTCCCCCCGAGGTCCGGGACAGACAAATGGCTACACCTTC. Amino acids: CASSSPRGPGQTNGYTF.

The J gene is TRBJ2-4, the V gene TRBV5-1; a weak D match, TRBD1 (5 bases). CDR1 is SGHRS, CDR2 YFSETQ, per germline. The CDR3 contains 13 residues. Trimming left V 3 bases short and J 8 bases short, with 12 bases between. The CDR3 here is CASSSSQQDIQYF. The CDR3 nucleotides are TGCGCCAGCAGCTCTTCGCAACAGGACATTCAGTACTTC.

The V gene is TRBV6-1, the J gene TRBJ1-5; possible D gene TRBD1, 5 bases. V was pared by 0 bases and J by 7 bases, with 13 bases between. Germline V CDR1 and CDR2: MNHNS, SASEGT. The CDR3 runs to 15 residues. CDR3 coding DNA: TGTGCCAGCAGTGAAGCGAGTAGGGGAAGGCAGCCCCAGCATTTT. Protein product: CASSEASRGRQPQHF.

This clone was seen only a few times. The chain couples TRBV29-1 to TRBJ2-7; 9 positions agree with TRBD1. The CDR3 length is 11 residues. The trim removed 6 bases at V and 4 bases at J, leaving 1 base unmatched. Germline V CDR1 and CDR2: SQVTM, ANQGSEA. The CDR3 DNA reads TGCAGCGTCGACAGGGGGTACGAGCAGTACTTC. It is translated as CSVDRGYEQYF.

This chain uses TRBV2 with TRBJ2-7; D remains unclear. The V and J ends lost 7 bases and 3 bases respectively, with 7 bases between them. CDR3 length: 11 amino acids. Germline CDR1 is SNHLY and CDR2 is FYNNEI. CDR3 loop: CASTDNYEQYF. CDR3 bases: TGTGCCAGCACCGACAACTACGAGCAGTACTTC. The full variable domain, its missing parts supplied by reference TRBV2 and TRBJ2-7, is EPEVTQTPSHQVTQMGQEVILRCVPISNHLYFYWYRQILGQKVEFLVSFYNNEISEKSEIFDDQFSVERPDGSNFTLKIRSTKLEDSAMYFCASTDNYEQYFGPGTRLTVT.

The rearrangement links TRBV27 to TRBJ2-7; a possible D gene is TRBD1 (5 bases). Germline assignment: CDR1 MNHEY and CDR2 SMNVEV (reference sequence). The CDR3 has 12 residues. V was shortened by 4 bases and J by 2 bases, with 6 bases between the two germline ends. This CDR3 is CASSSTAYEQYF. The CDR3 DNA reads as TGTGCCAGCAGTTCGACAGCCTACGAGCAGTACTTC.

This chain joins TRBV14 and TRBJ2-2, with TRBD1 matching over 10 bases. Germline values: CDR1 SGHDN, CDR2 FVKESK. Trimming removed 8 bases from V and 5 bases from J; junction bases left unmatched: 11. The CDR3 length is 16 residues. The CDR3 bases are TGTGCCAGCCATAATGGGGACAGGGGTCGGACCGGGGAGCTGTTTTTT. It translates to CASHNGDRGRTGELFF.

This chain uses TRBV9 with TRBJ1-4; TRBD1 matches at 7 bases. Losses at the gene ends were 0 bases for V and 7 bases for J; bases not matched to a gene: 9. The length of the CDR3 is 16 residues. CDR1 is SGDLS, CDR2 YYNGEE, per germline. The CDR3: CASSVVPGQTAEKLFF. CDR3 in DNA: TGTGCCAGCAGCGTAGTGCCGGGACAGACTGCTGAAAAACTGTTTTTT.

The rearrangement links TRBV11-3 to TRBJ2-3; D possibly corresponds to TRBD2 (5 bases). Germline CDR1 is SGHNT and CDR2 is YENEEA. V lost 1 base to trimming and J lost 3 bases, with 14 bases between them. The CDR3 covers 16 residues. The CDR3 DNA reads TGTGCCAGCAGCTTAGTATCGGGGATTGGGACAGATACGCAGTATTTT. Translating gives CASSLVSGIGTDTQYF.

This rearrangement joins TRBV7-9 to TRBJ1-1; no firm D call. V dropped 3 bases and J dropped 1 base, with 3 bases sitting between them. CDR1 is SEHNR and CDR2 is FQNEAQ in the germline V gene (reference sequence). The CDR3 is made up of 12 amino acids. CDR3 in DNA: TGTGCCAGCAGCTTCAGGAACACTGAAGCTTTCTTT. This sequence encodes CASSFRNTEAFF.

The rearrangement links TRBV7-8 to TRBJ2-5; 14 bases align to TRBD2. V lost 3 bases and J lost 4; bases outside the gene matches: 1. This CDR3 has 15 residues. Germline CDR1 is SGHVS and CDR2 is FQNEAQ. This CDR3 reads CASSLTSGGGETQYF. The CDR3 region has the DNA TGTGCCAGCAGCTTGACTAGCGGGGGGGGAGAGACCCAGTACTTC.

The genes are TRBV6-1 and TRBJ1-2, with no clear D. The CDR3 contains 12 residues. V shed 7 bases and J shed 1 base, with 7 bases lying between them. Germline V gene lookup returns CDR1 MNHNS and CDR2 SASEGT. This CDR3 is CASTEVNYGYTF. CDR3 in DNA: TGTGCCAGCACAGAGGTTAACTATGGCTACACCTTC.

This chain uses TRBV7-2 with TRBJ2-1; 11 positions match TRBD2. Germline CDR1 reads SGHTA; CDR2 reads FQGNSA. This CDR3 region has 16 residues. After removal of 2 bases from V and 8 bases from J, the junction contained 8 bases not matched to a gene. Here the CDR3 DNA reads TGTGCCAGCAGCTTAATAGCGGGAGGGGCTAGGGATGAGCAGTTCTTC. Translating gives CASSLIAGGARDEQFF.

This rearrangement joins TRBV2 to TRBJ1-4; TRBD1 agrees at 8 bases. Unmatched junction bases numbered 6, after V lost 7 bases and J lost 5 bases. The CDR3 sequence is 14 residues long. The germline V gene has CDR1 SNHLY and CDR2 FYNNEI. The CDR3 region has the DNA TGTGCCAGCAATGGACAGGGCATAAATGAAAAACTGTTTTTT. Encoded protein: CASNGQGINEKLFF.

This chain uses TRBV13 with TRBJ2-3; 10 nucleotides agree with TRBD2. V trimming: 4 bases; J trimming: 5 bases; junction bases outside the gene matches: 18. The CDR3 is made up of 19 amino acids. The germline gives CDR1 PRHDT, CDR2 FYEKMQ (reference sequence). The CDR3 is CASSSHLAVAGGQVDTQYF. The DNA for the CDR3 is TGTGCCAGCAGCTCCCACCTCGCGGTAGCGGGGGGCCAGGTAGATACGCAGTATTTT. The full variable domain, rest sourced from reference TRBV13 and TRBJ2-3, is AAGVIQSPRHLIKEKRETATLKCYPIPRHDTVYWYQQGPGQDPQFLISFYEKMQSDKGSIPDRFSAQQFSDYHSELNMSSLELGDSALYFCASSSHLAVAGGQVDTQYFGPGTRLTVL.

This clone was recorded once. This chain joins TRBV4-3 and TRBJ2-4, with 9 bases aligning to TRBD2. The CDR3 is 16 amino acids. With 1 base clipped from V and 7 bases from J, the junction kept 8 bases outside the gene matches. Germline values: CDR1 LGHNA, CDR2 YSLEER. The DNA of the CDR3 is TGCGCCAGCAGCCAAGGCGGTAGCGGGAGTGGCAACATTCAGTACTTC. It codes for CASSQGGSGSGNIQYF.

The chain joins TRBV27 to TRBJ2-2, with D possibly being TRBD1 (6 bases). CDR1 is MNHEY and CDR2 is SMNVEV in the germline V gene (reference sequence). CDR3 length equals 13 residues. V was trimmed by 6 bases and J by 5 bases, leaving 10 bases between them. DNA for the CDR3: TGTGCCAGCAGAAAGACAGGAACCGGGGAGCTGTTTTTT. Translated, it gives CASRKTGTGELFF.

The chain employs TRBV25-1 and TRBJ1-2, with D possibly being TRBD1 (6 bases). V shed 5 bases and J shed 7 bases, with 17 bases lying between them. This CDR3 is 14 amino acids long. Per the germline V gene, CDR1 is MGHDK and CDR2 is SYGVNS. In DNA, the CDR3 is TGTGCCAGCAGTCCTCCACAGGGTTCTGCTGGCTACACCTTC. Protein product: CASSPPQGSAGYTF.

This sequence joins TRBV28 and TRBJ2-4; 11 nucleotides line up with TRBD1. The J segment lost 8 bases and the V segment lost 10 bases, leaving 7 bases of the junction unmatched. This CDR3 contains 13 residues. Germline V gives CDR1 MDHEN, CDR2 SYDVKM. CDR3 bases: TGTGCCACTAGGACAGGGGGCGTTTACATTCAGTACTTC. Amino acid sequence: CATRTGGVYIQYF.

The V gene is TRBV5-1, the J gene TRBJ2-3, with TRBD1 identical over 10 bases. The V segment lost 3 bases and the J segment 5 bases; nucleotides outside the gene matches: 9. The germline V gene encodes CDR1 SGHRS and CDR2 YFSETQ. This CDR3 is 16 amino acids long. DNA of the CDR3: TGCGCCAGCAGCTCAGGTGCCGGGACAGGGGTAGATACGCAGTATTTT. This codes for CASSSGAGTGVDTQYF. The whole variable domain, remainder taken from reference TRBV5-1 and TRBJ2-3, is KAGVTQTPRYLIKTRGQQVTLSCSPISGHRSVSWYQQTPGQGLQFLFEYFSETQRNKGNFPGRFSGRQFSNSRSEMNVSTLELGDSALYLCASSSGAGTGVDTQYFGPGTRLTVL.

The rearrangement uses TRBV5-1 and TRBJ1-2; the D is unclear. Germline assignment: CDR1 SGHRS and CDR2 YFSETQ. The CDR3 covers 13 residues. V dropped 4 bases and J dropped 4 bases, with 11 bases sitting between them. The CDR3 loop reads CASSPDYGYGYTF. The CDR3, as DNA: TGCGCCAGCAGCCCCGATTACGGCTATGGCTACACCTTC. Filled out from reference TRBV5-1 and TRBJ1-2, the complete variable domain reads KAGVTQTPRYLIKTRGQQVTLSCSPISGHRSVSWYQQTPGQGLQFLFEYFSETQRNKGNFPGRFSGRQFSNSRSEMNVSTLELGDSALYLCASSPDYGYGYTFGSGTRLTVV.

This clone was picked up one time. V and J are TRBV5-1 and TRBJ1-4, with D perhaps TRBD1 (5 bases). This CDR3 comprises 15 residues. Germline CDR1 and CDR2: SGHRS and YFSETQ. V was shortened by 6 bases and J by 5 bases, with 17 bases between the two germline ends. The CDR3 sequence: CASTAAPGANEKLFF. The CDR3 DNA is TGCGCCAGCACCGCGGCCCCTGGGGCCAATGAAAAACTGTTTTTT.

The V gene is TRBV6-6, the J gene TRBJ2-7, with D possibly TRBD2 on 6 matching bases. CDR1 and CDR2 from the germline V gene are MNHNY and SVGAGI (reference sequence). There are 15 residues in the CDR3. Trimming stripped 6 bases from V and 4 bases from J, with 19 bases between. CDR3 sequence: CASSLWGEGEYEQYF. The CDR3, as DNA: TGTGCCAGCAGCCTTTGGGGGGAAGGGGAATACGAGCAGTACTTC.

The rearrangement links TRBV27 to TRBJ2-3; 9 positions agree with TRBD2. The CDR3 is made up of 16 amino acids. The germline V gene has CDR1 MNHEY and CDR2 SMNVEV (reference sequence). Germline trimming cut 1 base from V and 1 base from J; bases unmatched to any gene: 3. The CDR3 DNA is TGTGCCAGCAGTTTATACGTAGCGGGGGGCACAGATACGCAGTATTTT. Translation gives CASSLYVAGGTDTQYF.

This clone came up a few times. The chain carries TRBV20-1 and TRBJ2-5, with D tentatively TRBD2 (5 bases). Germline V CDR1 and CDR2: DFQATT, SNEGSKA (reference sequence). Between the trimmed V and J ends, which lost 5 bases and 9 bases, there was a span of 10 bases. The CDR3 length is 10 residues. CDR3 loop: CSAPHGAQYF. In DNA, the CDR3 is TGCAGTGCTCCCCACGGGGCCCAGTACTTC.

The genes are TRBV29-1 and TRBJ1-2, with 7 bases identical to TRBD1. Per germline, CDR1 SQVTM and CDR2 ANQGSEA. Trimming cost V 6 bases and J 8 bases; bases outside gene matches: 3. This CDR3 has 10 residues. The chain's CDR3 is CSVDRDGYTF. CDR3 DNA sequence: TGCAGCGTCGACAGGGACGGCTACACCTTC.